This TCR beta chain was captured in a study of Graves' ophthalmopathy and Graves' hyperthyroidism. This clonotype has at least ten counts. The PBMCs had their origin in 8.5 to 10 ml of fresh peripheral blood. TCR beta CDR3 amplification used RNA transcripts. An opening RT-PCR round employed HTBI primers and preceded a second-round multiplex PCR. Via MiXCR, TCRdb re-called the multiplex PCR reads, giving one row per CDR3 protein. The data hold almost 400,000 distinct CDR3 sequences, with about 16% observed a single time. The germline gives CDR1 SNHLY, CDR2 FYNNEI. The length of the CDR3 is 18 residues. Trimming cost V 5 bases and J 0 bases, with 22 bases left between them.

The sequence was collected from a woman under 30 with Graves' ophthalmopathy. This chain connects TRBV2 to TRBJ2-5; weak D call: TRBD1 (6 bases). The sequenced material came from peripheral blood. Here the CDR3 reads CASSLIGQGILYQETQYF. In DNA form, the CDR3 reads TGTGCCAGCAGTCTCATCGGGCAGGGGATACTGTACCAAGAGACCCAGTACTTC.